A single sample gave rise to the 19 T cell receptor beta chains below, sequenced in a study of blood T cell repertoires in COVID-19. TCRdb's copy holds only in-frame clones and misses some; the assay was immunoSEQ multiplex PCR. The table has over 130,000 clones, roughly 87% seen once. Source material: peripheral blood. The receptors stem from a woman aged 60-75 years with active or convalescent COVID-19.

The chain joins TRBV11-3 to TRBJ1-3; D is unresolved. V was trimmed by 0 bases and J by 1 base, leaving 16 bases between them. CDR3 length: 18 residues. Germline V lookup: CDR1 SGHNT, CDR2 YENEEA. DNA of the CDR3: TGTGCCAGCAGCTTAGATCGGAGAGGAAGGGAGTCTGGAAACACCATATATTTT. Its translation: CASSLDRRGRESGNTIYF.

This clone was recorded a few times. J is TRBJ1-2 and V is TRBV14, with D tentatively TRBD1 (5 bases). V lost 2 bases to trimming and J lost 5 bases, with 12 bases between them. The germline V gene encodes CDR1 SGHDN and CDR2 FVKESK. CDR3 size: 14 residues. Written as DNA, the CDR3 is TGTGCCAGCAGCCAACAACAGGTTGAATATGGCTACACCTTC. Its translation is CASSQQQVEYGYTF.

The rearrangement uses TRBV30 and TRBJ1-6; D may be TRBD1 (5 bases). V was shortened by 3 bases and J by 7 bases, with 7 bases between the two germline ends. Germline V CDR1 and CDR2: GTSNPN, SVGIG (reference sequence). The CDR3 consists of 12 residues. The DNA of the CDR3 is TGTGCCTGGAGGCAGGGAAATTCACCCCTCCACTTT. It translates to CAWRQGNSPLHF.

This clone is a singleton in its sample. The rearrangement joins TRBV7-9 to TRBJ2-7, with 8 positions matching TRBD1. CDR3 length: 13 residues. Losses at the gene ends were 3 bases for V and 4 bases for J; bases not matched to a gene: 2. Germline lookup yields CDR1 SEHNR and CDR2 FQNEAQ (reference sequence). CDR3 residues: CASSFRGPYEQYF. DNA of the CDR3: TGTGCCAGCAGCTTCAGGGGGCCTTACGAGCAGTACTTC.

The chain is built from TRBV7-9 and TRBJ1-3; D possibly corresponds to TRBD1 (5 bases). The length of the CDR3 is 18 residues. Trimming took 4 bases from V and 0 from J, leaving 19 bases between them. The germline V gene has CDR1 SEHNR and CDR2 FQNEAQ (reference sequence). Written as DNA, the CDR3 is TGTGCCAGCAGCTCGACCCCGGGACTCTTGAGCTCTGGAAACACCATATATTTT. It yields the protein CASSSTPGLLSSGNTIYF.

The chain carries TRBV7-2 and TRBJ2-5, with a weak D call TRBD2 (6 bases). The CDR3 extends over 15 amino acids. Trimming shortened V by 2 bases and J by 0 bases, and 10 bases separated the two germline ends. Germline loops: CDR1 SGHTA, CDR2 FQGNSA. The CDR3: CASSLRGGYQETQYF. The CDR3 DNA reads as TGTGCCAGCAGCTTACGGGGAGGTTACCAAGAGACCCAGTACTTC.

The chain employs TRBV12-3 or TRBV12-4 and TRBJ1-2, with a weak D call TRBD1 (6 bases). The CDR3 is made up of 12 amino acids. V gave up 6 bases and J gave up 5 bases, with 10 bases separating them. The CDR3 DNA is TGTGCCAGCAGACAACAGGGATATGGCTACACCTTC. This gives the protein CASRQQGYGYTF.

This chain connects TRBV24-1 to TRBJ2-3; the D gene is possibly TRBD2 (5 bases). Germline V CDR1 and CDR2: KGHDR, SFDVKD. V shed 5 bases and J shed 1 base, with 9 bases lying between them. This CDR3 has 14 amino acids. CDR3 nucleotides: TGTGCCACCAGTGGCGAGGGCGGCACAGATACGCAGTATTTT. Its protein product is CATSGEGGTDTQYF.

This rearrangement joins TRBV9 to TRBJ2-5; TRBD2 aligns across 10 bases. This CDR3 has 15 amino acids. V dropped 4 bases and J dropped 4; count of bases not matched to a gene: 7. Germline-derived CDR1 and CDR2 are SGDLS and YYNGEE. CDR3 DNA: TGTGCCAGCAGCTTAAGCGGGGGGGGCGGAGAGACCCAGTACTTC. Amino acid sequence: CASSLSGGGGETQYF.

This clone was picked up a small number of times. The V and J genes are TRBV2 and TRBJ1-4, with 10 bases identical to TRBD1. The CDR3 length is 15 residues. Germline V lookup: CDR1 SNHLY, CDR2 FYNNEI. The V gene end was trimmed by 3 bases and the J gene end by 10 bases; junction bases not matched to a gene: 8. The CDR3 sequence: CASSELGQGQGKLFF. In DNA form, the CDR3 reads TGTGCCAGCAGTGAGTTGGGACAGGGGCAGGGAAAACTGTTTTTT. Full variable domain (remainder filled in from reference TRBV2 and TRBJ1-4): EPEVTQTPSHQVTQMGQEVILRCVPISNHLYFYWYRQILGQKVEFLVSFYNNEISEKSEIFDDQFSVERPDGSNFTLKIRSTKLEDSAMYFCASSELGQGQGKLFFGSGTQLSVL.

The chain is built from TRBV4-1 and TRBJ1-5; no definite D call. The V and J ends lost 3 bases and 4 bases respectively, with 13 bases between them. This CDR3 contains 15 residues. CDR1 and CDR2 (germline): MGHRA, YSYEKL. This CDR3 is CASSHPPGANQPQHF. DNA of the CDR3: TGCGCCAGCAGCCACCCACCGGGAGCAAATCAGCCCCAGCATTTT.

This clone was seen more than once but under ten times. J is TRBJ2-1 and V is TRBV5-1; 9 bases are a match to TRBD1. Per the germline V gene, CDR1 is SGHRS and CDR2 is YFSETQ. V shed 4 bases and J 7 bases; nucleotides not matched to a gene: 9. The CDR3 contains 15 residues. The CDR3 sequence is CASSQGQGAINEQFF. CDR3 coding DNA: TGCGCCAGCAGCCAGGGACAGGGTGCTATAAATGAGCAGTTCTTC.

The genes are TRBV6-4 and TRBJ2-3; D not certain. Trimming left V 2 bases short and J 6 bases short, with 15 bases between. Looked up from germline, CDR1 is MRHNA and CDR2 is SNTAGT. The CDR3 loop spans 15 amino acids. CDR3: CASSDSSTPGDTQYF. The CDR3 DNA follows: TGTGCCAGCAGTGACAGCTCTACCCCCGGGGATACGCAGTATTTT.

This chain links TRBV9 with TRBJ1-4, with TRBD1 as a possible D gene (5 bases). V was trimmed by 7 bases and J by 10 bases, leaving 17 bases between them. Germline V CDR1 and CDR2: SGDLS, YYNGEE. There are 13 residues in the CDR3. The CDR3 loop reads CASARAGIGKLFF. CDR3 in DNA: TGTGCCAGCGCACGGGCAGGGATCGGAAAACTGTTTTTT.

This clone appeared a single time. This chain links TRBV6-8 with TRBJ1-4, with TRBD1 identical over 7 bases. The CDR3 has 18 residues. The J segment lost 3 bases and the V segment lost 2 bases, leaving 12 bases of the junction unmatched. Germline V gene lookup returns CDR1 MNHGY and CDR2 SAAAGT. CDR3 coding DNA: TGTGCCAGCAGTTACCCCGGGACAGCGCCAGTCTCTAATGAAAAACTGTTTTTT. It translates to CASSYPGTAPVSNEKLFF.

V is TRBV7-2 and J is TRBJ1-1; 7 bases are shared with TRBD1. Germline CDR1 SGHTA, CDR2 FQGNSA. This CDR3 contains 15 residues. Trimming removed 5 bases from V and 0 bases from J; junction bases left unmatched: 6. CDR3 coding DNA: TGTGCCAGCAGCCCGAGACAGGGACTGAACACTGAAGCTTTCTTT. It codes for CASSPRQGLNTEAFF.

The V call is TRBV19, the J call TRBJ2-5; tentative D call: TRBD1 (6 bases). The V gene's germline CDR1 is LNHDA and CDR2 SQIVND (reference sequence). V lost 6 bases and J lost 1, with 12 bases in between. The CDR3 is 14 residues long. CDR3 bases: TGTGCCAGTAGCGACGGACAGCTCCAAGAGACCCAGTACTTC. This gives the protein CASSDGQLQETQYF.

This sequence joins TRBV6-5 and TRBJ1-5; D not certain. The CDR3 has 16 residues. V was cut by 4 bases and J by 0 bases, with 13 bases left in between. In germline, CDR1 is MNHEY, CDR2 SVGAGI. CDR3 amino acids: CASSLGRFNSNQPQHF. In DNA form, the CDR3 reads TGTGCCAGCAGTTTGGGCCGCTTCAATAGCAATCAGCCCCAGCATTTT.

The gene calls are TRBV19 and TRBJ2-2, with a weak D call TRBD1 (7 bases). The CDR3 is 14 residues long. V lost 4 bases to trimming and J lost 4 bases, with 10 bases between them. Germline CDR1 LNHDA, CDR2 SQIVND (reference sequence). In nucleotides, the CDR3 is TGTGCCAGTAGTAACAGGGGAGGCACCGGGGAGCTGTTTTTT. Translated: CASSNRGGTGELFF.